This T cell receptor (beta chain) originates from a study of tumor-infiltrating lymphocytes in primary liver carcinoma. About the research overall: Surgical resection served as treatment for the primary liver carcinoma of these patients.

From around 500 ng total RNA, TCR beta cDNA was generated with a primer in the constant region. Slightly modified ARM-PCR served as the procedure for the TCR beta libraries. These libraries came from three rounds of nested multiplex PCR. Investigators reported that the first two PCR rounds, at roughly 10 cycles each, used TRBV1-TRBV30 forward primers with a C-beta reverse primer. Each CDR3 protein gets one entry after TCRdb re-called the multiplex PCR reads with MiXCR. In the table there are 150,000 to 200,000 distinct CDR3 sequences, about 55% of which are singletons. It was unsorted whole blood that yielded blood RNA, and germline DNA was also extracted. This clonotype was counted once. Without the conserved terminal phenylalanine or tryptophan, this CDR3 likely stems from a read error. This CDR3 is 16 amino acids long. Trimming removed 1 base at V and 3 bases at J, with 15 bases between. The germline V gene encodes CDR1 MGHRA and CDR2 YSYEKL.

This receptor was obtained from a man aged 40-49 years with primary liver carcinoma and hepatitis B virus infection. This chain connects TRBV4-1 to TRBJ2-5; D call uncertain. The sequencing sample was made of peripheral blood. The CDR3 sequence: CASSQVPTASKETQYL. The CDR3 DNA reads as TGCGCCAGCAGCCAAGTCCCCACAGCCTCTAAAGAGACCCAGTACCTC.